The following is a T cell receptor beta chain sequence with its context. CDR1 is MGHRA and CDR2 is YSYEKL in the germline V gene. The length of the CDR3 is 10 residues. Trimming took 3 bases from V and 9 from J, leaving 6 bases between them. In TCRdb, the RT-PCR reads were re-called with MiXCR into one record per CDR3 protein. The sample holds hundreds of thousands of distinct CDR3 sequences, around 14% seen once. The data belong to a study of response to subunit inactivated influenza vaccine. This receptor was taken from a man between 50 and 59 years old who received an inactivated influenza vaccine. Source: PBMCs from blood, taken about 11 days after vaccination. The chain joins TRBV4-1 to TRBJ2-7; perhaps TRBD1 as D (5 bases). The CDR3 here is CASSQGRQYF. CDR3 coding DNA: TGCGCCAGCAGCCAGGGGCGGCAGTACTTC.